Each of the 10 T cell receptor beta chains below was sequenced from the same sample in a study of post-analysis software for immune sequencing data. Study-wide results and limits: Relative to controls, patients had several TRBV segments at higher frequency, with TRBV5-6, TRBV5-1 and TRBV20-1 among these.

The library was made from cDNA and included unique molecular identifiers. MiXCR was run by TCRdb on the PCR reads, yielding one entry per CDR3 protein. Counted here are 350,000 to 500,000 distinct CDR3 sequences, over 30% occurring once; the ten biggest clones make up roughly 8.2%. The antigens these receptors bind are not known. Sequencing was carried out using blood. These TCRs come from a girl aged 2-9 years with multiple sclerosis.

The V gene is TRBV7-3, the J gene TRBJ1-2; D might be TRBD1 (6 bases). Deletions cut 8 bases from V and 7 bases from J, with 17 bases between. Germline V gene lookup returns CDR1 SGHTA and CDR2 FQGTGA. The CDR3 sequence is 13 residues long. CDR3 DNA sequence: TGTGCCAGCTCGGGGGCAGGGAATTCTGGCTACACCTTC. Translated: CASSGAGNSGYTF.

The chain combines TRBV20-1 with TRBJ2-7, with 7 bases matching TRBD2. This CDR3 is 12 amino acids long. From germline, CDR1 is DFQATT and CDR2 SNEGSKA (reference sequence). J was trimmed by 4 bases and V by 3 bases; bases with no gene match: 3. In nucleotides, the CDR3 is TGCAGTGCTAGGCGGGAGTCGTACGAGCAGTACTTC. Protein product: CSARRESYEQYF.

This clonotype was seen only a few times. The chain carries TRBV13 and TRBJ2-5; 8 bases align to TRBD2. Matching the DNA end better, TRBJ2-7 makes the J call doubtful. The CDR3 sequence is 16 residues long. Germline V gives CDR1 PRHDT, CDR2 FYEKMQ (reference sequence). In nucleotides, the CDR3 is TGTGCCAGCAGCAAATTGGCCGGGACTAGGGGCTACGAGCAGTACTTC. It yields the protein CASSKLAGTRGYEQYF.

The chain carries TRBV6-4 and TRBJ2-3; TRBD1 matches 10 bases. V dropped 2 bases and J dropped 1; count of bases not matched to a gene: 3. Germline-derived CDR1 and CDR2 are MRHNA and SNTAGT. The CDR3 runs to 16 residues. DNA for the CDR3: TGTGCCAGCAGTGACCGACAGGGGGCTGGCACAGATACGCAGTATTTT. It translates to CASSDRQGAGTDTQYF.

The chain links TRBV5-1 to TRBJ2-7; D is undetermined. Germline lookup yields CDR1 SGHRS and CDR2 YFSETQ. The CDR3 is made up of 13 amino acids. V lost 0 bases and J lost 5, with 9 bases in between. In DNA form, the CDR3 reads TGCGCCAGCAGCTTGGCTACAGCCGACGAGCAGTACTTC. It translates to CASSLATADEQYF.

This clonotype has a handful of counts. The genes are TRBV21-1 and TRBJ2-4; the table's TRBD1 call for D was not verified on the DNA. TRBV21-1 is recorded as a pseudogene. CDR3 size: 17 residues. The CDR3 protein is CASSKDGTGSAKNIQYF. The CDR3 DNA sequence: TGTGCCAGCAGCAAAGACGGAACAGGGAGCGCCAAAAACATTCAGTACTTC.

For this clonotype: The CDR3 end shows no conserved phenylalanine or tryptophan, and so a read error is likely. V gene TRBV10-3 combines with J gene TRBJ1-1; tentative D call: TRBD1 (5 bases). V shed 2 bases and J shed 4 bases, with 8 bases lying between them. Germline V gives CDR1 ENHRY, CDR2 SYGVKD. This CDR3 is built from 13 residues. The CDR3 nucleotides are TGTGCCATCAGTGAGATTGGGGGCACTGAAGCTTTCTGT. Amino acid sequence: CAISEIGGTEAFC.

This sequence joins TRBV3-1 and TRBJ1-4, with 9 bases matching TRBD1. The junction had 7 bases not matched to a gene; V was cut back by 4 bases and J by 7 bases. This CDR3 has 15 residues. Germline CDR1 and CDR2: LGHDT and YNNKEL (reference sequence). CDR3 bases: TGTGCCAGCAGCCCCACAGGGGGCCACGGTGAAAAACTGTTTTTT. It yields the protein CASSPTGGHGEKLFF.

This clonotype was seen a few times. The chain has TRBV20-1 and TRBJ2-7; 7 bases map to TRBD2. V trimming: 0 bases; J trimming: 3 bases; junction bases outside the gene matches: 8. Per the germline V gene, CDR1 is DFQATT and CDR2 is SNEGSKA (reference sequence). The CDR3 has 15 residues. In DNA form, the CDR3 reads TGCAGTGCTAGAGATCCGCGCGGGAGTATCTACGAGCAGTACTTC. It encodes CSARDPRGSIYEQYF.

The chain couples TRBV24-1 to TRBJ2-3, with TRBD2 as a possible D gene (5 bases). Per germline, CDR1 KGHDR and CDR2 SFDVKD. This CDR3 contains 15 residues. Trimming cost V 3 bases and J 2 bases, with 11 bases left between them. The CDR3 DNA reads TGTGCCACCAGTGATGGGAGCAATCCCACAGATACGCAGTATTTT. The encoded protein is CATSDGSNPTDTQYF.